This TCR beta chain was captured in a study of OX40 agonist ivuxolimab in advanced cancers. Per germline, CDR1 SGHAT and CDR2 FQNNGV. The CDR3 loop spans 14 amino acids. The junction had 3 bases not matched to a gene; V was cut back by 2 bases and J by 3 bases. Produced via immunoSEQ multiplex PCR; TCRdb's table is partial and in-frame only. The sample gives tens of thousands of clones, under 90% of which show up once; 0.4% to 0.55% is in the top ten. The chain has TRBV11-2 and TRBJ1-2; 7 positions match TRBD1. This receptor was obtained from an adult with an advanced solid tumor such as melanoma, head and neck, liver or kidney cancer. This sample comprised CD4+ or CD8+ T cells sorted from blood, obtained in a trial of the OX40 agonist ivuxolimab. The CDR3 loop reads CASSLTDRDYGYTF. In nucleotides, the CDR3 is TGTGCCAGCAGCTTAACCGACAGGGACTATGGCTACACCTTC.